This TCR beta chain is from a study of blood T cells in healthy people across ages. Primers used in a second PCR of about 7 to 12 cycles were a sample-barcoded 5' primer and a J-beta primer mix. A 12-random-nucleotide template-switch adaptor tagged each cDNA molecule. TCRdb ran MiXCR on the 5' RACE reads and lists one entry per CDR3 protein. The table shows some 1,000,000 distinct CDR3 sequences, with approximately 25% occurring only once. CDR1 and CDR2 (germline): MNHNS, SASEGT. V shed 1 base and J shed 9 bases, with 7 bases lying between them. The CDR3 is 12 residues long. Another study also made use of these data, one on T cells of mothers and their children. This second report adds: Biologically related mothers and children overlapped slightly more than unrelated pairs, a non-significant difference.

This TCR derives from a girl aged 2 to 10 in good health. The V call is TRBV6-1, the J call TRBJ2-1; no reliable D call. The sample was blood. The CDR3 coding sequence is TGTGCCAGCAGTGAAGGGGTGGGTGAGCAGTTCTTC. Amino acids: CASSEGVGEQFF.